The 3 T cell receptor beta chains given below trace back to one sample, sequenced in a study of cytomegalovirus exposure and HLA in healthy donors. Repertoires were generated with immunoSEQ multiplex PCR, while TCRdb's copy carries only in-frame clones and drops some. Here the sample spans about 180,000 clones, 85% to 90% being singletons. Sample: PBMCs. The origin of the receptors is a woman under 40 in good health and CMV-seronegative.

In its sample, this clone was seen a few times. The rearrangement uses TRBV2 and TRBJ2-2, with D possibly matching TRBD1 (5 bases). The length of the CDR3 is 13 residues. Germline values: CDR1 SNHLY, CDR2 FYNNEI. V lost 3 bases and J 5 bases, leaving 7 bases between the germline ends. This CDR3 reads CASSEQGTGELFF. CDR3 DNA: TGTGCCAGCAGTGAGCAGGGTACCGGGGAGCTGTTTTTT.

The V and J genes are TRBV19 and TRBJ1-6; 8 nucleotides agree with TRBD1. The CDR3 extends over 14 amino acids. Germline V lookup: CDR1 LNHDA, CDR2 SQIVND (reference sequence). J gave up 6 bases and V 3 bases, and 1 base lay outside the gene matches. CDR3 amino acids: CASSIRGLNSPLHF. Here the CDR3 DNA reads TGTGCCAGTAGTATCAGGGGGCTTAATTCACCCCTCCACTTT.

A single count supports this clone. CDR3 loop: CASSVVVGGPDTQYF. CDR3 in DNA: TGCGCCAGCAGTGTTGTAGTTGGGGGCCCAGATACGCAGTATTTT. The chain joins TRBV10-1 to TRBJ2-3; a weak D match, TRBD1 (6 bases). This CDR3 is 15 amino acids long. Between the trimmed V and J ends, which lost 4 bases and 4 bases, there was a span of 15 bases. CDR1 and CDR2 (germline): WNHNN, SYGVQD (reference sequence).